These 28 T cell receptor beta chains share one sample of origin, sequenced in a study of cytomegalovirus exposure and HLA in healthy donors. Researchers ran the PCR with 60 Vbeta and 13 Jbeta primers. Clones were sequenced by immunoSEQ multiplex PCR, and TCRdb holds only the in-frame ones, with some missing. The sample shows 180,000 or so clones, about four fifths of them seen only once. The sample taken for sequencing was PBMCs. Receptors originate from a man aged 35 to 55 in good health and CMV-seronegative.

The genes are TRBV9 and TRBJ2-7; 8 bases line up with TRBD2. The CDR3 length is 16 residues. Germline loops: CDR1 SGDLS, CDR2 YYNGEE. Losses at the gene ends were 3 bases for V and 3 bases for J; bases not matched to a gene: 11. Here the CDR3 DNA reads TGTGCCAGCAGCGGAGACGCCGGGAGGGAACGCTACGAGCAGTACTTC. Its protein product is CASSGDAGRERYEQYF.

This clone was picked up one time. One junction end does not reproduce the germline sequence, and a read error may be involved. The genes are TRBV5-6 and TRBJ2-5, with D perhaps given as TRBD1 or TRBD2 (5 bases each). This CDR3 is 15 amino acids long. Looked up from germline, CDR1 is SGHDT and CDR2 is YYEEEE. Here the CDR3 DNA reads TGTGCCGGCAGCTTGGAGGCAGGCCCCCAGGGGACCCAGTACTTC. As protein: CAGSLEAGPQGTQYF.

This clone was seen a single time. The V call is TRBV2, the J call TRBJ1-1; D is unresolved. Trimming pared 4 bases from V and 1 base from J, leaving 10 bases between. This CDR3 region has 14 residues. Germline V gene lookup returns CDR1 SNHLY and CDR2 FYNNEI. CDR3 in amino acids: CASSGEIRNTEAFF. CDR3 coding DNA: TGTGCCAGCAGTGGCGAGATCCGGAACACTGAAGCTTTCTTT.

The table lists this clone with a few counts. CDR3 sequence (DNA): TGTGCCAGCAGTGAAGAAGGACAGGGAATAGGAGAGACCCAGTACTTC. This gives the protein CASSEEGQGIGETQYF. This chain links TRBV25-1 with TRBJ2-5; 8 positions agree with TRBD1. Germline lookup yields CDR1 MGHDK and CDR2 SYGVNS. CDR3 size: 16 residues. The V gene end was trimmed by 2 bases and the J gene end by 4 bases; junction bases not matched to a gene: 9. Filled out from reference TRBV25-1 and TRBJ2-5, the complete variable domain reads EADIYQTPRYLVIGTGKKITLECSQTMGHDKMYWYQQDPGMELHLIHYSYGVNSTEKGDLSSESTVSRIRTEHFPLTLESARPSHTSQYLCASSEEGQGIGETQYFGPGTRLLVL.

The chain employs TRBV28 and TRBJ2-5, with D hard to call. V dropped 3 bases and J dropped 4 bases, with 15 bases sitting between them. The V gene's germline CDR1 is MDHEN and CDR2 SYDVKM. The CDR3 covers 15 residues. In nucleotides, the CDR3 is TGTGCCAGCAGTTTTCTAGACGGTTCTTTAGAGACCCAGTACTTC. Protein product: CASSFLDGSLETQYF.

The V call is TRBV19, the J call TRBJ2-4; D perhaps matches TRBD1 (6 bases). Germline lookup yields CDR1 LNHDA and CDR2 SQIVND (reference sequence). The CDR3 consists of 16 residues. The V end was cut by 7 bases, the J end by 0 bases, with 16 bases between. DNA of the CDR3: TGTGCCAGTACCAGAGAGAAGGGGGTAGCCAAAAACATTCAGTACTTC. Translation gives CASTREKGVAKNIQYF. The entire variable domain, with the rest obtained from reference TRBV19 and TRBJ2-4, is as follows: DGGITQSPKYLFRKEGQNVTLSCEQNLNHDAMYWYRQDPGQGLRLIYYSQIVNDFQKGDIAEGYSVSREKKESFPLTVTSAQKNPTAFYLCASTREKGVAKNIQYFGAGTRLSVL.

Comments on this clone: This same CDR3 is encoded by further DNA sequences in the sample. J is TRBJ1-4 and V is TRBV18; maybe TRBD1 (6 bases). Germline V gene data show CDR1 as KGHSH and CDR2 as LQKENI. Trimming took off 6 bases at V and 5 bases at J, with 10 bases between the two ends. The CDR3 extends over 13 amino acids. CDR3 sequence (DNA): TGTGCCAGCTCCCCCGACAGGAATGAAAAACTGTTTTTT. It is translated as CASSPDRNEKLFF.

V is TRBV19 and J is TRBJ1-2; 7 bases line up with TRBD1. Per the germline V gene, CDR1 is LNHDA and CDR2 is SQIVND (reference sequence). This CDR3 contains 15 residues. V was pared by 3 bases and J by 2 bases, with 6 bases of the junction left unmatched. CDR3 region: CASSIGGTANYGYTF. Written as DNA, the CDR3 is TGTGCCAGTAGTATCGGCGGGACAGCAAACTATGGCTACACCTTC.

There are a few counts of this clone. In nucleotides, the CDR3 is TGTGCCAGCAGCCCCCGACTAGCGGGAGCCCGCAATGAGCAGTTCTTC. This gives the protein CASSPRLAGARNEQFF. This rearrangement joins TRBV7-8 to TRBJ2-1, with TRBD2 identical over 12 bases. V was clipped by 5 bases and J by 6 bases; unmatched bases: 8. The CDR3 totals 16 residues. The germline V gene has CDR1 SGHVS and CDR2 FQNEAQ.

A single count supports this clone. J is TRBJ2-2 and V is TRBV2; no clear D gene. V gave up 6 bases and J gave up 5 bases, with 10 bases separating them. Germline V gene data show CDR1 as SNHLY and CDR2 as FYNNEI. This CDR3 contains 13 residues. The CDR3 DNA reads TGTGCCAGCAGCCCCCGTCTAACCGGGGAGCTGTTTTTT. It translates to CASSPRLTGELFF.

The V gene is TRBV7-9, the J gene TRBJ1-1; tentatively, D is TRBD1 (6 bases). The CDR3 spans 14 residues. In germline, CDR1 is SEHNR, CDR2 FQNEAQ (reference sequence). Trimming took 4 bases from V and 1 from J, leaving 10 bases between them. CDR3 sequence: CASSSRGGNTEAFF. The CDR3 DNA sequence: TGTGCCAGCAGCTCCAGGGGCGGGAACACTGAAGCTTTCTTT.

The chain joins TRBV25-1 to TRBJ2-1, with TRBD2 identical over 12 bases. Germline CDR1 and CDR2: MGHDK and SYGVNS. This CDR3 is built from 18 residues. J gave up 4 bases and V 2 bases, and 9 bases lay outside the gene matches. The CDR3 loop is CASSEKNLGLAGYNEQFF. The DNA of the CDR3 is TGTGCCAGCAGTGAAAAAAATTTAGGACTAGCGGGATACAATGAGCAGTTCTTC.

The chain employs TRBV7-2 and TRBJ1-3; D not resolved. The CDR3 has 14 amino acids. Germline V gene sequence: CDR1 SGHTA, CDR2 FQGNSA. V lost 10 bases and J 4 bases, leaving 17 bases between the germline ends. The CDR3 DNA reads TGTGCCACCGGTTCCCGGGGTACCGGAAACACCATATATTTT. Protein product: CATGSRGTGNTIYF.

There are a few counts of this clone. The chain's CDR3 is CASRPTFYGYTF. In DNA form, the CDR3 reads TGTGCCAGCAGGCCGACTTTCTATGGCTACACCTTC. This sequence joins TRBV2 and TRBJ1-2; D ambiguous. The germline V gene encodes CDR1 SNHLY and CDR2 FYNNEI. Trimming shortened V by 6 bases and J by 4 bases, and 9 bases separated the two germline ends. CDR3 length equals 12 residues.

The chain uses TRBV6-5 and TRBJ2-7; a weak D match, TRBD2 (6 bases). This CDR3 has 13 residues. Germline CDR1 is MNHEY and CDR2 is SVGAGI. V lost 0 bases and J lost 3, with 6 bases in between. The CDR3 nucleotides read TGTGCCAGCAGTTACTCGCGGGACTACGAGCAGTACTTC. Protein sequence: CASSYSRDYEQYF.

This clone was seen a handful of times. The V call is TRBV7-9, the J call TRBJ2-6; D remains unclear. CDR3 length: 12 amino acids. V lost 11 bases to trimming and J lost 0 bases, with 5 bases between them. The V gene's germline CDR1 is SEHNR and CDR2 FQNEAQ (reference sequence). The CDR3, as DNA: TGTGCCGGCCCCTCTGGGGCCAACGTCCTGACTTTC. It encodes CAGPSGANVLTF.

CDR3 residues: CASSLVGPGDYEQYF. Written as DNA, the CDR3 is TGCGCCAGCAGCTTAGTTGGCCCGGGAGATTACGAGCAGTACTTC. The rearrangement uses TRBV5-1 and TRBJ2-7; D might be TRBD2 (6 bases). The germline CDR1 and CDR2 sequences are SGHRS and YFSETQ. The CDR3 loop spans 15 amino acids. Trimming removed 2 bases from V and 4 bases from J, with 16 bases in between.

The CDR3 nucleotides are TGTGCCAGCAGCGTAGCTAGCGGGGGGGCAGGCACCGGGGAGCTGTTTTTT. Translation: CASSVASGGAGTGELFF. This chain joins TRBV9 and TRBJ2-2; 12 nucleotides line up with TRBD2. The ends lost 0 bases at V and 4 bases at J; junction bases unmatched: 4. The germline gives CDR1 SGDLS, CDR2 YYNGEE. The CDR3 length is 17 residues.

The chain uses TRBV7-9 and TRBJ1-6; D call uncertain. Deletions cut 4 bases from V and 9 bases from J, with 13 bases between. Germline CDR1 SEHNR, CDR2 FQNEAQ (reference sequence). The length of the CDR3 is 14 residues. The CDR3 reads CASSSYVSPSPLHF. The CDR3 DNA follows: TGTGCCAGCAGCTCCTACGTCTCGCCTTCACCCCTCCACTTT.

The rearrangement links TRBV5-1 to TRBJ2-3; D is possibly TRBD1 (6 bases). From germline, CDR1 is SGHRS and CDR2 YFSETQ. This CDR3 spans 13 amino acids. V was clipped by 7 bases and J by 1 base, with 10 bases between them. CDR3 nucleotide sequence: TGCGCCAGCGACAAGGGGGGCACAGATACGCAGTATTTT. Translation gives CASDKGGTDTQYF. The full variable domain, completed using reference TRBV5-1 and TRBJ2-3, is KAGVTQTPRYLIKTRGQQVTLSCSPISGHRSVSWYQQTPGQGLQFLFEYFSETQRNKGNFPGRFSGRQFSNSRSEMNVSTLELGDSALYLCASDKGGTDTQYFGPGTRLTVL.

This rearrangement joins TRBV11-2 to TRBJ1-6; TRBD1 agrees at 9 bases. The germline V gene encodes CDR1 SGHAT and CDR2 FQNNGV. With 5 bases clipped from V and 8 bases from J, the junction kept 1 base outside the gene matches. The CDR3 runs to 13 residues. The CDR3 bases are TGTGCCAGCAGCCGGGACAGGGATTCACCCCTCCACTTT. As protein: CASSRDRDSPLHF.

This clone has a single count. The rearrangement uses TRBV11-3 and TRBJ2-7; TRBD1 aligns across 7 bases. Trimming removed 5 bases from V and 0 bases from J; junction bases left unmatched: 10. The germline gives CDR1 SGHNT, CDR2 YENEEA. This CDR3 is built from 16 residues. CDR3 sequence reads: CASSPILDRTSYEQYF. CDR3 nucleotide sequence: TGTGCCAGCAGCCCGATCTTGGACAGGACCTCCTACGAGCAGTACTTC.

This clone has only one observation. The chain has TRBV4-2 and TRBJ2-5; TRBD2 aligns across 9 bases. The DNA end lines up better with TRBJ2-7; the J call may be wrong. Germline V lookup: CDR1 LGHNA, CDR2 YNFKEQ. The CDR3 is 16 residues long. CDR3 nucleotides: TGTGCCAGCAGCCAAGATTGGGCTAGCGGGACCGACGAGCAGTACTTC. It yields the protein CASSQDWASGTDEQYF.

The gene calls are TRBV9 and TRBJ2-1, with TRBD2 matching 9 bases. J was trimmed by 2 bases and V by 3 bases; bases with no gene match: 3. This CDR3 region has 15 residues. Germline CDR1 and CDR2: SGDLS and YYNGEE. The CDR3 protein is CASSATSGPYNEQFF. The CDR3 bases are TGTGCCAGCAGCGCGACTAGCGGACCCTACAATGAGCAGTTCTTC. Using reference TRBV9 and TRBJ2-1 for the parts outside the CDR3, the full variable domain is DSGVTQTPKHLITATGQRVTLRCSPRSGDLSVYWYQQSLDQGLQFLIQYYNGEERAKGNILERFSAQQFPDLHSELNLSSLELGDSALYFCASSATSGPYNEQFFGPGTRLTVL.

The chain joins TRBV28 to TRBJ1-2, with 9 positions matching TRBD1. The germline CDR1 and CDR2 sequences are MDHEN and SYDVKM. With 5 bases clipped from V and 1 base from J, the junction kept 11 bases outside the gene matches. The CDR3 extends over 17 amino acids. CDR3 DNA: TGTGCCAGCAGTACAGGACAGGGGTTTGGTTTTAACTATGGCTACACCTTC. It specifies CASSTGQGFGFNYGYTF.

The CDR3, as DNA: TGTGCCAGCAGTTTTATTGGGACTAGCGGCGTTACGCAGTATTTT. Its protein product is CASSFIGTSGVTQYF. The J gene is TRBJ2-3, the V gene TRBV7-3, with TRBD2 matching 11 bases. The CDR3 has 15 residues. The germline gives CDR1 SGHTA, CDR2 FQGTGA. V lost 6 bases, J lost 8 bases, and 10 bases stayed unmatched.

This clone was observed a handful of times. V and J are TRBV6-5 and TRBJ1-1, with TRBD1 matching 8 bases. Per germline, CDR1 MNHEY and CDR2 SVGAGI. J lost 8 bases, V lost 7 bases, and 3 bases had no gene match. CDR3 length equals 11 residues. The CDR3 reads CASNRDREAFF. The CDR3 DNA sequence: TGTGCCAGCAACCGGGACAGGGAAGCTTTCTTT.

Details on this clone: In the same sample, other DNA sequences code for this CDR3. CDR3 sequence reads: CSAMREETQYF. CDR3 in DNA: TGCAGTGCTATGAGAGAAGAGACCCAGTACTTC. This chain links TRBV20-1 with TRBJ2-5, with D uncertain. The V end lost 4 bases, the J end lost 3 bases, and 6 bases lay between the germline ends. Per the germline V gene, CDR1 is DFQATT and CDR2 is SNEGSKA (reference sequence). This CDR3 region has 11 residues.